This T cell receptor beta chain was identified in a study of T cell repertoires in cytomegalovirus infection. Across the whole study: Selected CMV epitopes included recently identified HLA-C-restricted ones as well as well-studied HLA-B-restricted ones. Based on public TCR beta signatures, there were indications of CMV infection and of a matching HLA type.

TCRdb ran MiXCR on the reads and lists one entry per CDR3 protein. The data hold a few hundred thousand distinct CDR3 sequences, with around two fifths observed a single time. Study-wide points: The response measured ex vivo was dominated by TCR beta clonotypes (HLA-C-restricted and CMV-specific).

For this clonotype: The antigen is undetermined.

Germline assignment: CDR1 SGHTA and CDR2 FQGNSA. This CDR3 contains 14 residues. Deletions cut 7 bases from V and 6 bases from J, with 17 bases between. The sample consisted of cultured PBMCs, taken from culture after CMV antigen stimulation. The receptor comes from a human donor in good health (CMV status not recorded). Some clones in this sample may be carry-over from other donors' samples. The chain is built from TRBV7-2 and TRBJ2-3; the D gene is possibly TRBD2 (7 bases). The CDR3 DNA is TGTGCCAGCACCCGTAGGGGGGGGGGCGATACGCAGTATTTT. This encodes CASTRRGGGDTQYF.